Below, 21 T cell receptor beta chains from the same sample are listed, as sequenced in a study of cytomegalovirus exposure and HLA in healthy donors. It was with 60 Vbeta and 13 Jbeta primers that the PCR ran. Sequenced by immunoSEQ multiplex PCR; TCRdb stores in-frame clones only, minus some. The data contain tens of thousands of clones, 77% of them singletons. What was sequenced was PBMCs. The receptors originated from a man younger than 45 in good health and CMV-seronegative.

The chain uses TRBV6-6 and TRBJ2-7, with 8 bases matching TRBD1. The CDR3 has 14 amino acids. Germline trimming cut 6 bases from V and 0 bases from J; bases unmatched to any gene: 4. Germline loops: CDR1 MNHNY, CDR2 SVGAGI (reference sequence). The CDR3 here is CASRPGQGSYEQYF. In DNA, the CDR3 is TGTGCCAGCAGACCCGGACAGGGCTCCTACGAGCAGTACTTC.

V usage is TRBV5-1 and J usage is TRBJ1-1, with 10 bases lining up with TRBD1. CDR3 size: 14 residues. The germline CDR1 and CDR2 sequences are SGHRS and YFSETQ. J was trimmed by 8 bases and V by 1 base; bases with no gene match: 5. CDR3 sequence reads: CASSLRDRGLEAFF. CDR3 DNA: TGCGCCAGCAGCTTGAGGGACAGGGGCTTAGAAGCTTTCTTT.

There are a few counts of this clone. V gene TRBV5-8 combines with J gene TRBJ2-3; TRBD2 aligns across 8 bases. V lost 4 bases and J lost 6; bases outside the gene matches: 10. The CDR3 sequence is 15 residues long. From germline, CDR1 is SGHTS and CDR2 YDEGEE. The CDR3: CASSRGGPLGDTQYF. In nucleotides, the CDR3 is TGTGCCAGCAGCCGCGGGGGGCCGCTTGGGGATACGCAGTATTTT.

This clone was seen only a few times. This chain joins TRBV6-6 and TRBJ2-1, with 10 bases aligning to TRBD1. Losses at the gene ends were 6 bases for V and 6 bases for J; bases not matched to a gene: 5. This CDR3 has 14 amino acids. Germline-derived CDR1 and CDR2 are MNHNY and SVGAGI (reference sequence). CDR3 DNA: TGTGCCAGCAGACCGGGACAGGGGACCAATGAGCAGTTCTTC. As protein: CASRPGQGTNEQFF.

This sequence joins TRBV19 and TRBJ1-4, with 7 bases that match TRBD1. The CDR3 extends over 14 amino acids. Trimming cost V 7 bases and J 4 bases; bases outside gene matches: 6. Germline V gene sequence: CDR1 LNHDA, CDR2 SQIVND (reference sequence). The CDR3 loop is CASTTTGFNEKLFF. DNA of the CDR3: TGTGCCAGTACCACGACAGGGTTTAATGAAAAACTGTTTTTT.

The chain combines TRBV2 with TRBJ1-1, with a weak D call TRBD1 (5 bases). V was pared by 4 bases and J by 1 base, with 7 bases between. Germline-derived CDR1 and CDR2 are SNHLY and FYNNEI. The CDR3 spans 13 residues. Here the CDR3 reads CASSGDRNTEAFF. DNA of the CDR3: TGTGCCAGCAGTGGTGACAGGAACACTGAAGCTTTCTTT.

The chain links TRBV19 to TRBJ1-2, with TRBD1 matching 7 bases. V lost 7 bases and J lost 4; bases outside the gene matches: 6. The CDR3 runs to 13 residues. CDR1 is LNHDA and CDR2 is SQIVND in the germline V gene (reference sequence). CDR3 coding DNA: TGTGCCAGTACGTACAGGGGCCTCTATGGCTACACCTTC. Amino acid sequence: CASTYRGLYGYTF.

The J gene is TRBJ2-6, the V gene TRBV6-9, with D uncertain. Per germline, CDR1 MNHGY and CDR2 SVAAGI. The length of the CDR3 is 16 residues. Trimming left V 2 bases short and J 4 bases short, with 12 bases between. CDR3 bases: TGTGCCAGCAGTTATGTGCAGGTCCCCGGGGCCAACGTCCTGACTTTC. It encodes CASSYVQVPGANVLTF.

This clone was seen more than once but under ten times. The chain couples TRBV25-1 to TRBJ1-2; D not resolved. The V end lost 2 bases, the J end lost 4 bases, and 11 bases lay between the germline ends. Germline CDR1 and CDR2: MGHDK and SYGVNS. The CDR3 sequence is 14 residues long. In nucleotides, the CDR3 is TGTGCCAGCAGTGAAAGTTGGGCCACCTATGGCTACACCTTC. This translates into CASSESWATYGYTF.

This clone was counted a few times. The chain has TRBV5-1 and TRBJ1-3, with 8 bases that match TRBD1. This CDR3 is 17 amino acids long. Trimming at V came to 1 base and at J to 1 base, leaving 7 bases not matched to a gene. Germline V CDR1 and CDR2: SGHRS, YFSETQ. For the CDR3, the DNA is TGCGCCAGCAGCTTGATTTGGACAGGGAGGTCTGGAAACACCATATATTTT. It yields the protein CASSLIWTGRSGNTIYF.

The chain combines TRBV4-2 with TRBJ2-7, with 10 bases that match TRBD1. The CDR3 is made up of 15 amino acids. V was pared by 1 base and J by 4 bases, with 4 bases of the junction left unmatched. Germline CDR1 is LGHNA and CDR2 is YNFKEQ. CDR3 coding DNA: TGTGCCAGCAGCCAAGCCGGGACAGGGGTTTACGAGCAGTACTTC. It yields the protein CASSQAGTGVYEQYF.

This chain links TRBV7-9 with TRBJ2-3; TRBD2 matches at 9 bases. In germline, CDR1 is SEHNR, CDR2 FQNEAQ (reference sequence). CDR3 length: 15 residues. The junction had 6 bases not matched to a gene; V was cut back by 1 base and J by 7 bases. DNA of the CDR3: TGTGCCAGCAGCTTAGGAGCGGGGGGTAGGAATACGCAGTATTTT. This sequence encodes CASSLGAGGRNTQYF.

The rearrangement uses TRBV29-1 and TRBJ2-1, with D perhaps matching TRBD2 (7 bases). The CDR3 is made up of 15 amino acids. V shed 0 bases and J shed 4 bases, with 13 bases lying between them. The germline V gene has CDR1 SQVTM and CDR2 ANQGSEA. The DNA for the CDR3 is TGCAGCGTTGAAGAACGGGGGGCCCCGTACAATGAGCAGTTCTTC. Residues: CSVEERGAPYNEQFF.

The V and J genes are TRBV19 and TRBJ2-3, with D unresolved. The CDR3 has 13 amino acids. Germline CDR1 and CDR2: LNHDA and SQIVND (reference sequence). Trimming shortened V by 3 bases and J by 3 bases, and 7 bases separated the two germline ends. CDR3 loop: CASSMSGTDTQYF. The CDR3 DNA is TGTGCCAGTAGTATGTCGGGTACAGATACGCAGTATTTT.

The chain joins TRBV9 to TRBJ1-5; 9 bases fit TRBD1. CDR3 length: 15 amino acids. J gave up 6 bases and V 4 bases, and 8 bases lay outside the gene matches. The germline V gene encodes CDR1 SGDLS and CDR2 YYNGEE. CDR3 protein: CASSTGTGRGQPQHF. The CDR3 bases are TGTGCCAGCAGCACCGGGACAGGGAGAGGTCAGCCCCAGCATTTT.

V is TRBV6-5 and J is TRBJ1-2, with D uncertain. V gave up 5 bases and J gave up 2 bases, with 9 bases separating them. Germline loops: CDR1 MNHEY, CDR2 SVGAGI. The CDR3 is 13 residues long. This CDR3 reads CASSEQPNYGYTF. The DNA for the CDR3 is TGTGCCAGCAGTGAACAGCCAAACTATGGCTACACCTTC.

The chain couples TRBV10-3 to TRBJ1-5; D remains unclear. The germline gives CDR1 ENHRY, CDR2 SYGVKD. The V and J ends lost 0 bases and 5 bases respectively, with 11 bases between them. The CDR3 totals 15 residues. The CDR3 nucleotides read TGTGCCATCAGTGAGTCGGAGCCTATCGATCAGCCCCAGCATTTT. Amino acids: CAISESEPIDQPQHF.

The chain is built from TRBV11-2 and TRBJ1-2, with no clear D. Germline values: CDR1 SGHAT, CDR2 FQNNGV. The CDR3 runs 13 residues. Trimming removed 3 bases at V and 7 bases at J, with 12 bases between. The DNA for the CDR3 is TGTGCCAGCAGCTTTCCGGGTAATCGTGGCTACACCTTC. This codes for CASSFPGNRGYTF.

Only a few counts were recorded for this clone. The chain is built from TRBV28 and TRBJ2-7; 7 nucleotides align to TRBD1. The ends lost 3 bases at V and 4 bases at J; junction bases unmatched: 18. The CDR3 contains 18 residues. From germline, CDR1 is MDHEN and CDR2 SYDVKM. CDR3 nucleotide sequence: TGTGCCAGCAGTTTCTCCCGATATACAGGGGCCCCCGGGTACGAGCAGTACTTC. Protein product: CASSFSRYTGAPGYEQYF. Looking up the rest from reference TRBV28 and TRBJ2-7 gives the full variable domain: DVKVTQSSRYLVKRTGEKVFLECVQDMDHENMFWYRQDPGLGLRLIYFSYDVKMKEKGDIPEGYSVSREKKERFSLILESASTNQTSMYLCASSFSRYTGAPGYEQYFGPGTRLTVT.

V is TRBV7-9 and J is TRBJ2-7; D ambiguous. The CDR3 is 12 residues long. Germline V gives CDR1 SEHNR, CDR2 FQNEAQ (reference sequence). V was trimmed by 5 bases and J by 3 bases, leaving 8 bases between them. The CDR3 loop reads CASSGIVYEQYF. The CDR3 DNA reads as TGTGCCAGCAGCGGCATTGTCTACGAGCAGTACTTC.

In this sample, this clone turned up once. The chain combines TRBV7-8 with TRBJ1-6, with D unclear. Germline values: CDR1 SGHVS, CDR2 FQNEAQ. The CDR3 totals 15 residues. Trimming took 7 bases from V and 10 from J, leaving 20 bases between them. Here the CDR3 DNA reads TGTGCCAGCACCCTCCTCGGGGTCGGTGGGTCACCCCTCCACTTT. It translates to CASTLLGVGGSPLHF.